These 21 T cell receptor beta chains originate from one sample sequenced in a study of CD8+ T cells in alopecia areata. Following extraction, RNA underwent reverse transcription to cDNA, which served as the sequencing template. Clones were read by immunoSEQ multiplex PCR, and TCRdb kept only the in-frame ones, dropping some. The repertoire holds about 180,000 clones, with approximately 65% as singletons. The sample here was CD8+ T cells sorted from blood, taken at week 0. These receptors all come from a human donor with alopecia areata.

In DNA form, the CDR3 reads TGTGCCTGGAGTGAAGGGGCTGAAGCTTTCTTT. Translation: CAWSEGAEAFF. The chain links TRBV30 to TRBJ1-1; a possible D gene is TRBD1 (5 bases). CDR1 is GTSNPN, CDR2 SVGIG, per germline (reference sequence). This CDR3 is built from 11 residues. V gave up 1 base and J gave up 6 bases, with 6 bases separating them.

The rearrangement uses TRBV7-2 and TRBJ2-2, with D uncertain. This CDR3 has 14 residues. Germline CDR1 reads SGHTA; CDR2 reads FQGNSA. V was pared by 5 bases and J by 6 bases, with 13 bases between. CDR3 DNA sequence: TGTGCCAGCAGCCAATATCGTGGGGCCGGGGAGCTGTTTTTT. Translating gives CASSQYRGAGELFF.

This chain uses TRBV19 with TRBJ1-2; 7 nucleotides align to TRBD1. The germline V gene has CDR1 LNHDA and CDR2 SQIVND (reference sequence). The CDR3 extends over 14 amino acids. J was trimmed by 1 base and V by 4 bases; bases with no gene match: 3. CDR3 sequence: CASSTGQYNYGYTF. The CDR3 region has the DNA TGTGCCAGTAGTACGGGACAGTATAACTATGGCTACACCTTC.

The chain combines TRBV6-5 with TRBJ1-6, with a possible D match to TRBD1 (5 bases). The germline V gene encodes CDR1 MNHEY and CDR2 SVGAGI. The CDR3 length is 14 residues. V shed 6 bases and J shed 7 bases, with 13 bases lying between them. The CDR3 reads CASSPGRVNSPLHF. CDR3 nucleotide sequence: TGTGCCAGCAGCCCGGGACGGGTAAATTCACCCCTCCACTTT.

The J gene is TRBJ2-3, the V gene TRBV9, with TRBD2 as a possible D gene (6 bases). Germline V gene data show CDR1 as SGDLS and CDR2 as YYNGEE. This CDR3 is 15 amino acids long. Trimming left V 0 bases short and J 2 bases short, with 10 bases between. This CDR3 is CASSVAASATDTQYF. The DNA of the CDR3 is TGTGCCAGCAGCGTAGCGGCTAGCGCCACAGATACGCAGTATTTT.

This clone was observed a few times. The chain uses TRBV5-1 and TRBJ1-1; D remains unclear. Trimming left V 1 base short and J 0 bases short, with 10 bases between. The CDR3 sequence is 15 residues long. From germline, CDR1 is SGHRS and CDR2 YFSETQ. The CDR3 bases are TGCGCCAGCAGCTTGTGGCCGGACCTGAACACTGAAGCTTTCTTT. It codes for CASSLWPDLNTEAFF.

This chain links TRBV29-1 with TRBJ2-3; TRBD2 agrees at 8 bases. Unmatched junction bases numbered 4, after V lost 4 bases and J lost 1 base. This CDR3 has 14 residues. Germline V gives CDR1 SQVTM, CDR2 ANQGSEA. The CDR3 DNA reads TGCAGCGTTGGCGGCGGGGGGCGCACAGATACGCAGTATTTT. Its translation: CSVGGGGRTDTQYF.

This chain connects TRBV7-8 to TRBJ2-7, with 9 bases aligning to TRBD1. The CDR3 has 14 amino acids. Per the germline V gene, CDR1 is SGHVS and CDR2 is FQNEAQ. V was pared by 6 bases and J by 4 bases, with 7 bases of the junction left unmatched. The CDR3 loop is CASRSGTGRYEQYF. Here the CDR3 DNA reads TGTGCCAGCAGATCTGGGACAGGGCGGTACGAGCAGTACTTC.

This chain joins TRBV11-2 and TRBJ2-7; D ambiguous. Germline values: CDR1 SGHAT, CDR2 FQNNGV. With 1 base removed from V and 3 bases from J, the gap between germline ends came to 10 bases. This CDR3 is 14 amino acids long. In DNA form, the CDR3 reads TGTGCCAGCAGCTTAGCAGCCGGCCTCTACGAGCAGTACTTC. It encodes CASSLAAGLYEQYF.

This clone showed up just once. The rearrangement links TRBV6-1 to TRBJ1-2, with a tentative D call TRBD1 (6 bases). Germline V gene data show CDR1 as MNHNS and CDR2 as SASEGT. The CDR3 covers 16 residues. V was trimmed by 3 bases and J by 0 bases, leaving 14 bases between them. The DNA for the CDR3 is TGTGCCAGCAGTGATTATCGCAGACAGGCTAACTATGGCTACACCTTC. Its protein product is CASSDYRRQANYGYTF.

This sequence joins TRBV14 and TRBJ1-6, with unresolved D. Germline assignment: CDR1 SGHDN and CDR2 FVKESK. The length of the CDR3 is 14 residues. V was cut by 4 bases and J by 10 bases, with 14 bases left in between. The CDR3 spells CASSPPGLGSPLHF. As DNA, the CDR3 is TGTGCCAGCAGCCCACCGGGGTTGGGATCACCCCTCCACTTT.

V is TRBV5-1 and J is TRBJ2-2; D is uncertain. The CDR3 consists of 14 residues. Per germline, CDR1 SGHRS and CDR2 YFSETQ. V gave up 2 bases and J gave up 7 bases, with 12 bases separating them. CDR3 nucleotide sequence: TGCGCCAGCAGCTTCCTCTATGCAGGCGGGGAGCTGTTTTTT. Protein product: CASSFLYAGGELFF.

The V call is TRBV29-1, the J call TRBJ1-5; D may be TRBD1 (5 bases). The CDR3 extends over 16 amino acids. V dropped 4 bases and J dropped 3 bases, with 19 bases sitting between them. Germline CDR1 is SQVTM and CDR2 is ANQGSEA. CDR3 protein: CSVVWRGEDLNQPQHF. The CDR3 DNA follows: TGCAGCGTTGTCTGGAGGGGAGAGGATCTCAATCAGCCCCAGCATTTT.

V usage is TRBV2 and J usage is TRBJ2-7; perhaps D is TRBD1 or TRBD2 (6 bases each). Trimming took off 7 bases at V and 6 bases at J, with 19 bases between the two ends. Germline-derived CDR1 and CDR2 are SNHLY and FYNNEI. This CDR3 has 14 residues. The chain's CDR3 is CASTNSEGGIEQYF. CDR3 nucleotides: TGTGCCAGCACTAACTCGGAGGGGGGAATCGAGCAGTACTTC.

With respect to this clone: Sequence at one end of the junction differs from germline and may be a read error. The chain recombines TRBV7-7 with TRBJ2-3; 7 bases line up with TRBD1. CDR1 is SSHAT and CDR2 is FNYEAQ in the germline V gene (reference sequence). The CDR3 is made up of 15 amino acids. The CDR3 sequence: CASSPRQGRTDTQYF. In nucleotides, the CDR3 is TGTGCTAGCAGCCCGCGACAGGGACGAACAGATACGCAGTATTTT.

J is TRBJ2-3 and V is TRBV1; TRBD2 is taken as the D call from the table, unchecked against the DNA. TRBV1 is a pseudogene locus. The CDR3 has 16 residues. The CDR3 nucleotides read TGCACCAGCAGCCAAGTCGATCGGGTCCGAAAAGATACGCAGTATTTT. Translating gives CTSSQVDRVRKDTQYF.

The V gene is TRBV29-1, the J gene TRBJ2-2; D is unclear. Germline CDR1 SQVTM, CDR2 ANQGSEA. This CDR3 comprises 11 residues. V dropped 6 bases and J dropped 8 bases, with 10 bases sitting between them. The CDR3 loop is CSVAARGELFF. The CDR3 bases are TGCAGCGTCGCCGCACGGGGGGAGCTGTTTTTT.

This clone is a singleton in its sample. This chain joins TRBV7-9 and TRBJ1-2, with 10 bases aligning to TRBD1. The CDR3 runs 15 residues. V gave up 4 bases and J gave up 7 bases; unmatched junction bases: 9. Germline V gene lookup returns CDR1 SEHNR and CDR2 FQNEAQ (reference sequence). The CDR3 nucleotides read TGTGCCAGCAGCTCTTGGATGGACAGGGGGGCTGGCTACACCTTC. It specifies CASSSWMDRGAGYTF.

This chain links TRBV23-1 with TRBJ1-2, with TRBD1 as a possible D gene (6 bases). TRBV23-1 is identified as an open reading frame with a role that is uncertain. The V and J ends lost 11 bases and 8 bases respectively, with 9 bases between them. This CDR3 comprises 9 residues. The CDR3 loop reads CARRGGYTF. The CDR3 coding sequence is TGCGCCCGAAGGGGGGGCTACACCTTC.

In DNA, the CDR3 is TGTGCCAGCAGCCCTAATTACAGGGAAGAGCAGTACTTC. The encoded protein is CASSPNYREEQYF. The rearrangement links TRBV11-3 to TRBJ2-7; possible D gene TRBD1, 6 bases. The V and J ends lost 5 bases and 7 bases respectively, with 15 bases between them. Germline values: CDR1 SGHNT, CDR2 YENEEA. This CDR3 is 13 amino acids long.

The chain uses TRBV19 and TRBJ2-7, with 7 bases that match TRBD1. The V and J ends lost 2 bases and 0 bases, in that order; junction bases with no gene match: 7. Germline-derived CDR1 and CDR2 are LNHDA and SQIVND (reference sequence). The CDR3 is 16 residues long. For the CDR3, the DNA is TGTGCCAGTAGTATAATGGGAAGGGACAGCTCCTACGAGCAGTACTTC. Translated, it gives CASSIMGRDSSYEQYF.